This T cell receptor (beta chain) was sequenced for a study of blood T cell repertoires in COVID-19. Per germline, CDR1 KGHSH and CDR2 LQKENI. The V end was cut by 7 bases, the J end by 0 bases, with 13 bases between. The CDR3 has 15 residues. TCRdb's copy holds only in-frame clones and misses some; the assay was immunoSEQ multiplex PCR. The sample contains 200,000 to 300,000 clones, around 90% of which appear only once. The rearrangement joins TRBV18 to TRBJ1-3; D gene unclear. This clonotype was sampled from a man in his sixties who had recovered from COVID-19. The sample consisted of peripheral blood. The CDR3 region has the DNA TGTGCCAGCTGCGAGGTGATTAGCTCTGGAAACACCATATATTTT. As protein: CASCEVISSGNTIYF.